The 10 T cell receptor beta chains below all came from one sample that was sequenced in a study of stem cell transplantation in POMP-related autoinflammatory disease. Sequencing used immunoSEQ multiplex PCR; TCRdb keeps in-frame clones, though not all of them. There are tens of thousands of clones in the sample; roughly four fifths occur only once, and over 2.5% lies in the top ten. The source material was CD4+ T cells from PBMCs, sampled before stem cell transplantation. All receptors come from a human donor with POMP-related autoinflammation and immune dysregulation (PRAID).

The V and J genes are TRBV4-1 and TRBJ1-2, with 8 bases identical to TRBD1. The length of the CDR3 is 17 residues. Germline V gives CDR1 MGHRA, CDR2 YSYEKL. Trimming removed 1 base from V and 5 bases from J; junction bases left unmatched: 12. The CDR3, as DNA: TGCGCCAGCAGCCAAGGCAGGGGGCCCAATATTGATTATGGCTACACCTTC. Translating gives CASSQGRGPNIDYGYTF.

In DNA, the CDR3 is TGTGCCAGCAGGGGGTCGCTATTTGATAACTATGGCTACACCTTC. Encoded protein: CASRGSLFDNYGYTF. The chain joins TRBV6-1 to TRBJ1-2; D ambiguous. The V end lost 6 bases, the J end lost 1 base, and 15 bases lay between the germline ends. This CDR3 is 15 amino acids long. Germline assignment: CDR1 MNHNS and CDR2 SASEGT.

The genes are TRBV7-3 and TRBJ2-5; TRBD2 matches at 10 bases. The CDR3 covers 19 residues. Germline lookup yields CDR1 SGHTA and CDR2 FQGTGA. The trim removed 0 bases at V and 3 bases at J, leaving 13 bases unmatched. The CDR3 DNA is TGTGCCAGCAGCTTAACTCGGCGGGCTAGCGGGAGTCGTGAAGAGACCCAGTACTTC. Translated, it gives CASSLTRRASGSREETQYF.

The chain employs TRBV18 and TRBJ1-6; no clear D gene. This CDR3 spans 13 amino acids. Trimming stripped 3 bases from V and 7 bases from J, with 7 bases between. Germline CDR1 KGHSH, CDR2 LQKENI. CDR3 residues: CASSPGRNSPLHF. The CDR3 region has the DNA TGTGCCAGCTCACCGGGTAGGAATTCACCCCTCCACTTT.

The gene calls are TRBV19 and TRBJ1-2, with a weak D call TRBD1 (5 bases). The CDR3 totals 15 residues. Germline-derived CDR1 and CDR2 are LNHDA and SQIVND (reference sequence). The germline V and J ends were trimmed by 1 base and 1 base, with 10 bases remaining between them. The CDR3 nucleotides are TGTGCCAGTAGTATAGCTCAGGGCTTTAACTATGGCTACACCTTC. Protein: CASSIAQGFNYGYTF.

The V and J genes are TRBV7-2 and TRBJ2-1; 7 bases align to TRBD1. The germline CDR1 and CDR2 sequences are SGHTA and FQGNSA. The CDR3 has 15 residues. Trimming at V came to 5 bases and at J to 5 bases, leaving 9 bases not matched to a gene. CDR3 bases: TGTGCCAGCAGCACCGTCCTAGGGACAGACAATGAGCAGTTCTTC. Its protein is CASSTVLGTDNEQFF.

The chain employs TRBV30 and TRBJ1-1; no firm D call. Germline assignment: CDR1 GTSNPN and CDR2 SVGIG (reference sequence). The CDR3 has 12 amino acids. V was pared by 4 bases and J by 0 bases, with 6 bases between. The CDR3 DNA reads as TGTGCCTGGATGAGGATGAACACTGAAGCTTTCTTT. It translates to CAWMRMNTEAFF.

This clone was seen a handful of times. This specimen includes other DNA sequences encoding the same CDR3. The chain employs TRBV2 and TRBJ1-2, with D tentatively TRBD1 (6 bases). V lost 2 bases, J lost 5 bases, and 6 bases lay in between. CDR3 size: 12 residues. The V gene's germline CDR1 is SNHLY and CDR2 FYNNEI. The CDR3 nucleotides are TGTGCCAGCAGTGAACAGGGGTATGGCTACACCTTC. Translating it yields CASSEQGYGYTF.

This chain links TRBV27 with TRBJ1-2; D unclear. The germline V and J ends were trimmed by 6 bases and 2 bases, with 10 bases remaining between them. The CDR3 totals 13 residues. Per germline, CDR1 MNHEY and CDR2 SMNVEV (reference sequence). The CDR3 coding sequence is TGTGCCAGCAGCGTGACGGAGAACTATGGCTACACCTTC. This gives the protein CASSVTENYGYTF.

This sequence joins TRBV7-3 and TRBJ2-1, with 7 bases matching TRBD1. The CDR3 runs 16 residues. The germline V gene encodes CDR1 SGHTA and CDR2 FQGTGA. The trim removed 2 bases at V and 11 bases at J, leaving 15 bases unmatched. The DNA of the CDR3 is TGTGCCAGCAGCTTATACGGCAGGGGGAAACAATGGAAGCAGTTCTTC. Its translation is CASSLYGRGKQWKQFF.